This TCR beta chain was recorded in a study of identical twins. This clonotype has just a few counts. V lost 3 bases and J 7 bases, leaving 9 bases between the germline ends. CDR1 and CDR2 from the germline V gene are SGHAT and FQNNGV. The CDR3 is 13 amino acids. A single record per CDR3 protein comes from TCRdb applying MiXCR to the 5' RACE reads. The table lists hundreds of thousands of distinct CDR3 sequences, 15% to 20% of them singletons. The same sample was also studied in work on T cells expressing NK-cell markers. According to that study: Once again these clonotypes came out on top in the CD3+CD56-NKG2C+ fraction of a few donors.

Specimen: PBMCs. The sequence came from a woman between 18 and 29 years old in good health. This chain links TRBV11-2 with TRBJ1-4, with no clear D. The CDR3 here is CASSFTGVEKLFF. The CDR3 DNA reads TGTGCCAGCAGCTTTACTGGGGTTGAAAAACTGTTTTTT.